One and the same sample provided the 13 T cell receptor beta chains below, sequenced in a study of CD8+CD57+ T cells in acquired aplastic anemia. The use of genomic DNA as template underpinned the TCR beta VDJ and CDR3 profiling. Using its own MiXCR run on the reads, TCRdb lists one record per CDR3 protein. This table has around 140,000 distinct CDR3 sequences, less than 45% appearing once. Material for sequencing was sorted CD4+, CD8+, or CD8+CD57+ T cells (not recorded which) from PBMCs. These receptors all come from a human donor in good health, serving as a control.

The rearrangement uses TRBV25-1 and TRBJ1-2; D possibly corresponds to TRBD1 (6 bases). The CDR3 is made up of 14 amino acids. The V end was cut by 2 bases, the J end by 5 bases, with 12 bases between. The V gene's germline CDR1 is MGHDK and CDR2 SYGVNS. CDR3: CASSEQGPRYGYTF. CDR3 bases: TGTGCCAGCAGTGAACAGGGGCCGAGGTATGGCTACACCTTC.

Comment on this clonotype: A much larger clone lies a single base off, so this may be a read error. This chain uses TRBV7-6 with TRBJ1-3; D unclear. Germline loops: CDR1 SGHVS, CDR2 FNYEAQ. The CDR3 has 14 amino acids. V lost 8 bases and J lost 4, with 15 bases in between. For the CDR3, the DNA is TGTGCCAGCTTCCCCTCGGGGTCCGGAAACACCATATATTTT. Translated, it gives CASFPSGSGNTIYF.

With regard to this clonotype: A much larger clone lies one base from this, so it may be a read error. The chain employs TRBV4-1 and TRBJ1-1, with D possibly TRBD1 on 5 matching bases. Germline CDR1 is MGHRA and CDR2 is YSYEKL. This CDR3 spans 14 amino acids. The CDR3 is CASSLRVGNTETFF. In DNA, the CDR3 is TGCGCCAGCAGCCTCAGGGTTGGGAACACTGAAACTTTCTTT.

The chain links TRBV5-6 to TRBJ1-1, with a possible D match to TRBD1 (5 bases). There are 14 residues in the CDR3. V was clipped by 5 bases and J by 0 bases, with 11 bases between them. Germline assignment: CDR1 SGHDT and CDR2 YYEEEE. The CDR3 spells CASRTRDLNTEAFF. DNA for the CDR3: TGTGCCAGCAGGACAAGGGACCTGAACACTGAAGCTTTCTTT.

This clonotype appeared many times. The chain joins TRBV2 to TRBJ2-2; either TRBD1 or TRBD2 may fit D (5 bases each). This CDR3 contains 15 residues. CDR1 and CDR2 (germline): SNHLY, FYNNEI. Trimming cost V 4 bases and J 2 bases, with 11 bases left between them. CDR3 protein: CASSASGPNTGELFF. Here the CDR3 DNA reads TGTGCCAGCAGTGCGTCGGGGCCTAACACCGGGGAGCTGTTTTTT.

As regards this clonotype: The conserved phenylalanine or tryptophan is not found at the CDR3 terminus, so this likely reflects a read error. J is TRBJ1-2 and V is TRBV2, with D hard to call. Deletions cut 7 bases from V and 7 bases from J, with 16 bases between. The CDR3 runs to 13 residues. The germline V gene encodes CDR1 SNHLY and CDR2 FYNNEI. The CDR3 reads CASTSGVMRGYTL. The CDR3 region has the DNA TGTGCCAGCACGTCGGGAGTTATGCGTGGCTACACCCTC.

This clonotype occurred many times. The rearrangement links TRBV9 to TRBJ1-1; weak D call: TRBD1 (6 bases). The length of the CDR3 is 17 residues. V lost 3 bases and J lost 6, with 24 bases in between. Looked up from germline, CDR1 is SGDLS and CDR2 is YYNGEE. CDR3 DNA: TGTGCCAGCAGCGACAAACGACAGGCAGTACGGGTCGCTGAAGCTTTCTTT. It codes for CASSDKRQAVRVAEAFF.

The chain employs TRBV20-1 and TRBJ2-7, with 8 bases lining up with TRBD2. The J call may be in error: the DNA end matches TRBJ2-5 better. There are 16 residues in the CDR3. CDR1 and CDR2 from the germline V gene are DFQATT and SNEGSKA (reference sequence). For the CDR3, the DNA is TGCAGTGCTAGAAACCTACGGGAGGGTTCCGACGAGACCCAGTACTTC. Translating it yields CSARNLREGSDETQYF.

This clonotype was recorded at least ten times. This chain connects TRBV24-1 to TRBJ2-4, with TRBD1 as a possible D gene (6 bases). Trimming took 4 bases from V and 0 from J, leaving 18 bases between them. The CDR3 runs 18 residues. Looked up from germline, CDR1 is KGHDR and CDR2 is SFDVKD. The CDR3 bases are TGTGCCACCAGTGAAGAAATAGGACAGATTTTAGCCAAAAACATTCAGTACTTC. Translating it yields CATSEEIGQILAKNIQYF.

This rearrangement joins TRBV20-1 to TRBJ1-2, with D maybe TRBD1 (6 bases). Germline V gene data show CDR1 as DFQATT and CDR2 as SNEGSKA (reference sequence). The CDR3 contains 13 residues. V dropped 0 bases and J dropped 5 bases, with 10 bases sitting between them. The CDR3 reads CSARESGAYGYTF. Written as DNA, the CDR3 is TGCAGTGCTAGAGAGTCGGGGGCGTATGGCTACACCTTC.

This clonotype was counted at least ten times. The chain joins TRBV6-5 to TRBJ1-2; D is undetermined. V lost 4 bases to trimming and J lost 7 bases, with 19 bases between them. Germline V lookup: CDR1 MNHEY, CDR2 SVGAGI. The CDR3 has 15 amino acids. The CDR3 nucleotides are TGTGCCAGCAGTTCTCCTACACCTAAGGTTTCTGGCTACACCTTC. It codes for CASSSPTPKVSGYTF.

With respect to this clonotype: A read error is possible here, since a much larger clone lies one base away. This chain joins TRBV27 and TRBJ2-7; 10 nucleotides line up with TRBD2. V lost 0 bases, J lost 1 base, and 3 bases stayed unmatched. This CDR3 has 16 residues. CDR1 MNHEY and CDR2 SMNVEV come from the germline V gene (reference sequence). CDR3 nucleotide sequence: TGTGCCAGCAGTTTATCTAGCGGGGGGCTGTCCTACGAGCAGTACTTC. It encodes CASSLSSGGLSYEQYF.

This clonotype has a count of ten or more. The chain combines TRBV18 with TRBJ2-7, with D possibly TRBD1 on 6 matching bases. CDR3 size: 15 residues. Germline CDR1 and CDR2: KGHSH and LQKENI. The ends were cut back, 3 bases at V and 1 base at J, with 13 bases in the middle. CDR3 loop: CASSPPPTGSYEQYF. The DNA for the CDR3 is TGTGCCAGCTCACCCCCACCTACAGGGTCCTACGAGCAGTACTTC. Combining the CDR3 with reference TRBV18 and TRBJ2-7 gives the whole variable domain NAGVMQNPRHLVRRRGQEARLRCSPMKGHSHVYWYRQLPEEGLKFMVYLQKENIIDESGMPKERFSAEFPKEGPSILRIQQVVRGDSAAYFCASSPPPTGSYEQYFGPGTRLTVT.